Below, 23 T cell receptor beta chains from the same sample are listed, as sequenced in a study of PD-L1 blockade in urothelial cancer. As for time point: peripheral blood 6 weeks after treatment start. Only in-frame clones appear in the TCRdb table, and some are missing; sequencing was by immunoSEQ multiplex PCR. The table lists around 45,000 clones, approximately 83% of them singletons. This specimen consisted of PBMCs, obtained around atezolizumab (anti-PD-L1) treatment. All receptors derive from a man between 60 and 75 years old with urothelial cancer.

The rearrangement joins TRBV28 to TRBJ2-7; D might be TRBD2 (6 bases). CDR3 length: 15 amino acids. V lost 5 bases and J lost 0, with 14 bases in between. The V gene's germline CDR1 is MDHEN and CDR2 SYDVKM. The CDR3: CASSQFGGLSYEQYF. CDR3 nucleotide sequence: TGTGCCAGCAGTCAATTTGGGGGACTCTCCTACGAGCAGTACTTC.

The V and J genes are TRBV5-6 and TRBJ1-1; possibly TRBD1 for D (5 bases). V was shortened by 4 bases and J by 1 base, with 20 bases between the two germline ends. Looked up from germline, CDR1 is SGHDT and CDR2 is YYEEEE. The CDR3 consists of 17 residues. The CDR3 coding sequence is TGTGCCAGCAGCCGAGTTAGGGGTGCAAAAGGGAACACTGAAGCTTTCTTT. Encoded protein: CASSRVRGAKGNTEAFF.

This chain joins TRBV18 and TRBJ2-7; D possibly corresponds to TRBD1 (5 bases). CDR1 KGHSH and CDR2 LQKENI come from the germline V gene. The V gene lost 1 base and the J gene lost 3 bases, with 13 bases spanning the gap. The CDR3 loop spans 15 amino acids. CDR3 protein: CASSPQATAFYEQYF. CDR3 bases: TGTGCCAGCTCACCACAGGCGACAGCTTTCTACGAGCAGTACTTC.

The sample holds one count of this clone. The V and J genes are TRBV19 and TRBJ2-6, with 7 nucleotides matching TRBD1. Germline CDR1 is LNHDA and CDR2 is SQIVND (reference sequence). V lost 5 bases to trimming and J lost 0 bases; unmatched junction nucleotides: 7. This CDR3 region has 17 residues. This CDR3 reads CASSPTGTSSGANVLTF. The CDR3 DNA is TGTGCCAGTAGTCCGACAGGGACCAGCTCTGGGGCCAACGTCCTGACTTTC.

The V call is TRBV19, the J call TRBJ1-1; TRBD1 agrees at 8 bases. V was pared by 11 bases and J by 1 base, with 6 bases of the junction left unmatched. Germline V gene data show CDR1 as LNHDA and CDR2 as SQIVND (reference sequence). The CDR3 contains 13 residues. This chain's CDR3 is CADGQGTNTEAFF. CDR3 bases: TGTGCCGACGGACAGGGCACGAACACTGAAGCTTTCTTT.

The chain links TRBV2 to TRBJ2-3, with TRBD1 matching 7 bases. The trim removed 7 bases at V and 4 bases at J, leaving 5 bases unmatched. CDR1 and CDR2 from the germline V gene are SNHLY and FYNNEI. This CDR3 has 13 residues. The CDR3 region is CASIRQGADTQYF. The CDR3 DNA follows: TGTGCCAGCATTCGGCAGGGGGCAGATACGCAGTATTTT.

CDR3 sequence (DNA): TGTGCCAGCAGTGATTCGGGGGGCGGTGGTGAAAAACTGTTTTTT. Its protein product is CASSDSGGGGEKLFF. The genes are TRBV6-1 and TRBJ1-4; D may be TRBD1 (6 bases). The CDR3 loop spans 15 amino acids. The germline V and J ends were trimmed by 3 bases and 7 bases, with 15 bases remaining between them. Germline CDR1 and CDR2: MNHNS and SASEGT.

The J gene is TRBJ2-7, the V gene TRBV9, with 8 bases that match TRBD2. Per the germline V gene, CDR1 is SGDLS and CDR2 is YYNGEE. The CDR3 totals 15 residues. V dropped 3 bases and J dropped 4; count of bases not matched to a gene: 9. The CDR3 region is CASSAGLGADYEQYF. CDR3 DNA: TGTGCCAGCAGCGCGGGACTAGGAGCCGATTACGAGCAGTACTTC.

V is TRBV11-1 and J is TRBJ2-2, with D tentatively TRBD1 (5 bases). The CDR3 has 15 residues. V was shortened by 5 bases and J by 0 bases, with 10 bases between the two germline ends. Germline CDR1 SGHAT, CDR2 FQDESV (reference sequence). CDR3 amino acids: CASSHRSANTGELFF. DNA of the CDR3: TGTGCCAGCAGCCACAGGTCCGCGAACACCGGGGAGCTGTTTTTT.

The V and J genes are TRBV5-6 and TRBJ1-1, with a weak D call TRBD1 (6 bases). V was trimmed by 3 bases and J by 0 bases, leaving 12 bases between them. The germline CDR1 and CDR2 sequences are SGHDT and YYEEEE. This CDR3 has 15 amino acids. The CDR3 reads CASSYRQVMNTEAFF. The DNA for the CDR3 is TGTGCCAGCAGCTACCGACAGGTCATGAACACTGAAGCTTTCTTT.

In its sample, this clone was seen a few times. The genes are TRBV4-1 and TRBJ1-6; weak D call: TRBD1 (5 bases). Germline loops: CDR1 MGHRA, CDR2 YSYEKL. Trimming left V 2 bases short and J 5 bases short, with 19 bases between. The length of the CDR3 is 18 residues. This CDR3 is CASSQSTGGYLNNSPLHF. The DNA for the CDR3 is TGCGCCAGCAGCCAATCCACCGGGGGTTATCTAAATAATTCACCCCTCCACTTT.

The CDR3 DNA reads TGCGCCAGCAGCTACGAACTAGCGGGGGGCCAGGGTACAGATACGCAGTATTTT. It is translated as CASSYELAGGQGTDTQYF. The chain is built from TRBV5-1 and TRBJ2-3; the match to TRBD2 covers 12 bases. This CDR3 contains 18 residues. V shed 3 bases, J shed 3 bases, and the junction held 11 bases outside the gene matches. CDR1 is SGHRS and CDR2 is YFSETQ in the germline V gene.

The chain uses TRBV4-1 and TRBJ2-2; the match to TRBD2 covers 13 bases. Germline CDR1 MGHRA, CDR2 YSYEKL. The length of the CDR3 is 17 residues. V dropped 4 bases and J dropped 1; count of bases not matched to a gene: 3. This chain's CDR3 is CASSLRLAGGNTGELFF. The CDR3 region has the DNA TGCGCCAGCAGCCTCAGACTAGCGGGGGGGAACACCGGGGAGCTGTTTTTT.

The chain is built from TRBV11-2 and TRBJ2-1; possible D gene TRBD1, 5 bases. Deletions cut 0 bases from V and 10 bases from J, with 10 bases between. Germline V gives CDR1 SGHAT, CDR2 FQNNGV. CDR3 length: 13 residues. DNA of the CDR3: TGTGCCAGCAGCTTAGAAGGGGTGAGCGAGCAGTTCTTC. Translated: CASSLEGVSEQFF.

The CDR3 here is CASSLNGLQDEQYF. DNA of the CDR3: TGTGCCAGCAGCTTAAATGGGCTTCAGGACGAGCAGTACTTC. J is TRBJ2-7 and V is TRBV7-9, with D unresolved. The CDR3 totals 14 residues. Per germline, CDR1 SEHNR and CDR2 FQNEAQ (reference sequence). V gave up 2 bases and J gave up 5 bases, with 13 bases separating them.

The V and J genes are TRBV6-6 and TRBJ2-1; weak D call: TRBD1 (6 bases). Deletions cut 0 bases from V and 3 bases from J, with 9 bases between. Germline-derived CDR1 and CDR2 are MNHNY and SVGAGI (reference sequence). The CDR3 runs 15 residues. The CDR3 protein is CASSYSSGDYNEQFF. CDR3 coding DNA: TGTGCCAGCAGTTACTCTTCAGGGGACTACAATGAGCAGTTCTTC.

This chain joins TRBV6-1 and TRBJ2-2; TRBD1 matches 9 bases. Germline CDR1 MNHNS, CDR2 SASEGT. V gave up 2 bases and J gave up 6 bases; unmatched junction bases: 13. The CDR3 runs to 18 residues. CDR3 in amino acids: CASSESPYRDRDAGELFF. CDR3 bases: TGTGCCAGCAGTGAATCTCCCTACCGGGACAGGGACGCCGGGGAGCTGTTTTTT.

CDR3 amino acids: CASSFQSAGANVLTF. The CDR3 DNA is TGTGCCAGCAGCTTTCAATCGGCTGGGGCCAACGTCCTGACTTTC. The rearrangement links TRBV7-2 to TRBJ2-6; D uncertain. CDR3 length: 15 amino acids. The V and J ends lost 3 bases and 2 bases respectively, with 8 bases between them. From germline, CDR1 is SGHTA and CDR2 FQGNSA.

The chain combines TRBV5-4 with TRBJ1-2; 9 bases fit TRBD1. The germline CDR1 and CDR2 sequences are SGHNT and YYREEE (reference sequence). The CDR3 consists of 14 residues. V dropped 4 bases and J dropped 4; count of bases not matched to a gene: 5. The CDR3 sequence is CASSGLDRGYGYTF. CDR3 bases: TGTGCCAGCAGCGGTCTGGACAGGGGCTATGGCTACACCTTC.

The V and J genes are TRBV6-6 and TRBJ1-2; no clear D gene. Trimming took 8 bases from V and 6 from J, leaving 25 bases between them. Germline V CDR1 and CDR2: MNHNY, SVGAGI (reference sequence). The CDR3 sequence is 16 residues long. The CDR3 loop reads CASGSTRASGDNGYTF. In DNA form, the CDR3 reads TGTGCCAGCGGCTCAACCCGGGCCAGCGGAGATAATGGCTACACCTTC.

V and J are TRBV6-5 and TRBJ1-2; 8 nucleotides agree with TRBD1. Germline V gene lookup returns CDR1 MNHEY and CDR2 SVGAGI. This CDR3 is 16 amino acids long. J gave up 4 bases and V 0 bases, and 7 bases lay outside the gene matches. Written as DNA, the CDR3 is TGTGCCAGCAGTTACTCGACCGGGACAGGCATCTATGGCTACACCTTC. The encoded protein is CASSYSTGTGIYGYTF.

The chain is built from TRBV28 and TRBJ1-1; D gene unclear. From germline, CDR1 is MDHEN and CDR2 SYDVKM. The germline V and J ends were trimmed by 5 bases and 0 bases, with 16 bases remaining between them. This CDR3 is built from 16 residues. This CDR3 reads CASSLPSWSLNTEAFF. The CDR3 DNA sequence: TGTGCCAGCAGTCTCCCCTCGTGGAGTTTGAACACTGAAGCTTTCTTT.

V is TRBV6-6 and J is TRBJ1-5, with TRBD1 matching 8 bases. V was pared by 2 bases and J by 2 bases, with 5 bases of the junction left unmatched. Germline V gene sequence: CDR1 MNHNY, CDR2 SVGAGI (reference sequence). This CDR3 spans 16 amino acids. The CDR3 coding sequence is TGTGCCAGCAGTTACCCCCAGGGGGCAGGCAATCAGCCCCAGCATTTT. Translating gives CASSYPQGAGNQPQHF.